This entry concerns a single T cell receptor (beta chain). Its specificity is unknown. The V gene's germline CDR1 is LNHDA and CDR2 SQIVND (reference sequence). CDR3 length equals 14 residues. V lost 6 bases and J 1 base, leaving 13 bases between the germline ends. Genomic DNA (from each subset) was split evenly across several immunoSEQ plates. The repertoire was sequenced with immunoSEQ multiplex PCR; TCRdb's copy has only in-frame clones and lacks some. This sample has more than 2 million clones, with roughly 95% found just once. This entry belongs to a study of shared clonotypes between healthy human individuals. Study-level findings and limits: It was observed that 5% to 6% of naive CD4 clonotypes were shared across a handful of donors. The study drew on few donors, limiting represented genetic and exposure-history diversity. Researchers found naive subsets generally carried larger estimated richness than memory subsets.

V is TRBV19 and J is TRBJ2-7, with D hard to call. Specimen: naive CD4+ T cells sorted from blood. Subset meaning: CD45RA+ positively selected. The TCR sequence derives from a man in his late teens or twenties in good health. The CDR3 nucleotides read TGTGCCAGTAGCGCGACGGACCGGTCCTACGAGCAGTACTTC. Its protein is CASSATDRSYEQYF. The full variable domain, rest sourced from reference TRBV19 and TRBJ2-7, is DGGITQSPKYLFRKEGQNVTLSCEQNLNHDAMYWYRQDPGQGLRLIYYSQIVNDFQKGDIAEGYSVSREKKESFPLTVTSAQKNPTAFYLCASSATDRSYEQYFGPGTRLTVT.